These T cell receptor beta chains were read from a single sample in a study of blood T cell repertoires in COVID-19. Profiled with immunoSEQ multiplex PCR; TCRdb holds only in-frame clones, not every one. Among 150,000 to 200,000 clones listed, 85% to 90% were seen once. The sample taken for sequencing was peripheral blood. All receptors come from a woman aged 70-85 years with COVID-19, enrolled during active disease. Each CDR3 is given with its conserved first and last residue. Each record gives: D gene, clone size, J gene, V gene, CDR3 DNA, CDR3 protein. A D gene is named only where the DNA matches it firmly. Not all rows give a size; the values are once, few, many and, for expanded clones, a class.

D gene: TRBD2
clone size: -
J gene: TRBJ2-1
V gene: TRBV19
CDR3 DNA: TGTGCCAGTAGTATGGCAGCGGGAGGTTTCTCCTACAATGAGCAGTTCTTC
CDR3 protein: CASSMAAGGFSYNEQFF

D gene: TRBD1
clone size: -
J gene: TRBJ2-7
V gene: TRBV2
CDR3 DNA: TGTGCCTCCAGGGGGCCCTCCTACGAGCAGTACTTC
CDR3 protein: CASRGPSYEQYF

D gene: -
clone size: -
J gene: TRBJ1-1
V gene: TRBV18
CDR3 DNA: TGTGCCAGCTCACCCCAGGGATACATGAACACTGAAGCTTTCTTT
CDR3 protein: CASSPQGYMNTEAFF

D gene: -
clone size: -
J gene: TRBJ1-5
V gene: TRBV19
CDR3 DNA: TGTGCCAGTATTACCCATGGGGGGAGCAATCAGCCCCAGCATTTT
CDR3 protein: CASITHGGSNQPQHF

D gene: -
clone size: -
J gene: TRBJ2-7
V gene: TRBV28
CDR3 DNA: TGTGCCAGCAGGGAAACAGGGTTCTACGAGCAGTACTTC
CDR3 protein: CASRETGFYEQYF

D gene: -
clone size: -
J gene: TRBJ2-7
V gene: TRBV6-5
CDR3 DNA: TGTGCCAGCAGCGCCAGGGGGGACGAGCAGTACTTC
CDR3 protein: CASSARGDEQYF

D gene: TRBD2
clone size: many
J gene: TRBJ2-5
V gene: TRBV7-9
CDR3 DNA: TGTGCCAGCAGCCAACGACTAGCAACATCACAAGAGACCCAGTACTTC
CDR3 protein: CASSQRLATSQETQYF

D gene: -
clone size: -
J gene: TRBJ2-6
V gene: TRBV7-9
CDR3 DNA: TGTGCCAGCAGCTTAGCGGGAGGTGGGGCCAACGTCCTGACTTTC
CDR3 protein: CASSLAGGGANVLTF

D gene: -
clone size: -
J gene: TRBJ2-7
V gene: TRBV11-2
CDR3 DNA: TGTGCCAGCAGCTATTCTAGTCGCTACGAGCAGTACTTC
CDR3 protein: CASSYSSRYEQYF

D gene: -
clone size: -
J gene: TRBJ1-5
V gene: TRBV28
CDR3 DNA: TGTGCCAGCAGTTTTGAGGATCAGCCCCAGCATTTT
CDR3 protein: CASSFEDQPQHF

D gene: -
clone size: -
J gene: TRBJ1-6
V gene: TRBV28
CDR3 DNA: TGTGCCAGCAGAGGCCCGGACAAGAGCTCCTATAATTCACCCCTCCACTTT
CDR3 protein: CASRGPDKSSYNSPLHF

D gene: TRBD1
clone size: -
J gene: TRBJ1-5
V gene: TRBV6-5
CDR3 DNA: TGTGCCAGCACTAGGGGGCGGGGTCAGCCCCAGCATTTT
CDR3 protein: CASTRGRGQPQHF

D gene: TRBD1
clone size: -
J gene: TRBJ2-1
V gene: TRBV6-5
CDR3 DNA: TGTGCCAGCAGTTACTCGGGACAGTCCTACAATGAGCAGTTCTTC
CDR3 protein: CASSYSGQSYNEQFF

D gene: -
clone size: -
J gene: TRBJ2-7
V gene: TRBV19
CDR3 DNA: TGTGCCAGTAGTCCACGACCCGGGATTAGCTCCTACGAGCAGTACTTC
CDR3 protein: CASSPRPGISSYEQYF

D gene: -
clone size: -
J gene: TRBJ1-6
V gene: TRBV4-3
CDR3 DNA: TGCGCCAGCAGCCAAGCATATCGAGCCAGGGATTCACCCCTCCACTTT
CDR3 protein: CASSQAYRARDSPLHF

D gene: -
clone size: once
J gene: TRBJ1-1
V gene: TRBV3-1/TRBV3-2
CDR3 DNA: TGTGCCAGCAGCCCCTCAGGTCGGGATGGGACTGAAGCTTTCTTT
CDR3 protein: CASSPSGRDGTEAFF

D gene: -
clone size: -
J gene: TRBJ1-1
V gene: TRBV6-5
CDR3 DNA: TGTGCCAGCAGTTTAGGTACAGGTGGGGCTGAAGCTTTCTTT
CDR3 protein: CASSLGTGGAEAFF

D gene: -
clone size: -
J gene: TRBJ2-1
V gene: TRBV3-1/TRBV3-2
CDR3 DNA: TGTGCCAGCAGCCACTCCACTAATGAGCAGTTCTTC
CDR3 protein: CASSHSTNEQFF

D gene: -
clone size: -
J gene: TRBJ1-4
V gene: TRBV2
CDR3 DNA: TGTGCCAGCAGTGAGGGCTCAAAACTGTTTTTT
CDR3 protein: CASSEGSKLFF

D gene: -
clone size: -
J gene: TRBJ2-3
V gene: TRBV7-6
CDR3 DNA: TGTGCCAGCAGCGGCAGGGGCGGCACAGATACGCAGTATTTT
CDR3 protein: CASSGRGGTDTQYF

D gene: TRBD2
clone size: -
J gene: TRBJ2-5
V gene: TRBV3-1/TRBV3-2
CDR3 DNA: TGTGCCAGCAGCCAAGCTAGCGGGAGCTTTGAGACCCAGTACTTC
CDR3 protein: CASSQASGSFETQYF

D gene: -
clone size: once
J gene: TRBJ2-1
V gene: TRBV5-1
CDR3 DNA: TGCGCCAGCAGCTTGGGACGGCGGGGTCTCTACAATGAGCAGTTCTTC
CDR3 protein: CASSLGRRGLYNEQFF

D gene: TRBD2
clone size: -
J gene: TRBJ2-5
V gene: TRBV7-7
CDR3 DNA: TGTGCTAGCAGCTTCCGGACTAGCGGGGGAGAGACCCAGTACTTC
CDR3 protein: CASSFRTSGGETQYF

D gene: TRBD1
clone size: once
J gene: TRBJ1-1
V gene: TRBV7-8
CDR3 DNA: TGTGCCAGCAGCTACGCAGGGGGCGGCACTGAAGCTTTCTTT
CDR3 protein: CASSYAGGGTEAFF

D gene: TRBD1
clone size: once
J gene: TRBJ1-2
V gene: TRBV6-1
CDR3 DNA: TGTGCCAGCAGTGAAGGGACAGGGGGATACTATGGCTACACCTTC
CDR3 protein: CASSEGTGGYYGYTF

D gene: TRBD1
clone size: -
J gene: TRBJ1-2
V gene: TRBV19
CDR3 DNA: TGTGCCAGTAGTACCGGGACAGTCTATGGCTACACCTTC
CDR3 protein: CASSTGTVYGYTF

D gene: -
clone size: -
J gene: TRBJ2-7
V gene: TRBV10-2
CDR3 DNA: TGCGCCAGCAGAGAGGGGCAGGAAAGTACGAGCCAGTACTTC
CDR3 protein: CASREGQESTSQYF

D gene: -
clone size: -
J gene: TRBJ1-3
V gene: TRBV18
CDR3 DNA: TGTGCCAGCTCACCATTCACAGACCGATCTGGAAACACCATATATTTT
CDR3 protein: CASSPFTDRSGNTIYF

D gene: TRBD1
clone size: medium-sized
J gene: TRBJ2-7
V gene: TRBV4-3
CDR3 DNA: TGCGCCAGCAGCCCCGACAGGGGCGGCGAGCAGTACTTC
CDR3 protein: CASSPDRGGEQYF

D gene: -
clone size: -
J gene: TRBJ1-3
V gene: TRBV5-1
CDR3 DNA: TGCGCCAGCAGCTTGACAGGGTTGAGCTCTGGAAACACCATATATTTT
CDR3 protein: CASSLTGLSSGNTIYF

D gene: -
clone size: -
J gene: TRBJ1-3
V gene: TRBV9
CDR3 DNA: TGTGCCAGCAGCGTAGACCAGGGTACTGGAAACACCATATATTTT
CDR3 protein: CASSVDQGTGNTIYF

D gene: TRBD2
clone size: -
J gene: TRBJ2-3
V gene: TRBV27
CDR3 DNA: TGTGCCAGCAGTAAGGGGGCTAGCGGGAGAGTAGATACGCAGTATTTT
CDR3 protein: CASSKGASGRVDTQYF

D gene: -
clone size: -
J gene: TRBJ2-2
V gene: TRBV7-7
CDR3 DNA: TGTGCTAGCAGCCCTCGGAGCTTAGGGGAGCTGTTTTTT
CDR3 protein: CASSPRSLGELFF

D gene: -
clone size: -
J gene: TRBJ1-5
V gene: TRBV19
CDR3 DNA: TGTGCCAGTAGCGGTCAGGGCGGTGGGGGGCAGCCCCAGCATTTT
CDR3 protein: CASSGQGGGGQPQHF

D gene: TRBD2
clone size: -
J gene: TRBJ2-3
V gene: TRBV6-1
CDR3 DNA: TGTGCCAGCAGTGCCCTGGGAGCGGGAGGGCCCTCAGATACGCAGTATTTT
CDR3 protein: CASSALGAGGPSDTQYF

D gene: -
clone size: -
J gene: TRBJ1-5
V gene: TRBV4-1
CDR3 DNA: TGCGCCAGCTCGCGCGGCAGCAATCAGCCCCAGCATTTT
CDR3 protein: CASSRGSNQPQHF

D gene: TRBD2
clone size: few
J gene: TRBJ2-7
V gene: TRBV27
CDR3 DNA: TGTGCCAGCAGTTTAAGCTATGGCGGGAGCCGAGGGTCCTACGAGCAGTACTTC
CDR3 protein: CASSLSYGGSRGSYEQYF

D gene: -
clone size: -
J gene: TRBJ2-5
V gene: TRBV11-3
CDR3 DNA: TGTGCCAGCAGCTTAGTCCCGAGAGGGGAGACCCAGTACTTC
CDR3 protein: CASSLVPRGETQYF

D gene: TRBD2
clone size: -
J gene: TRBJ2-1
V gene: TRBV24-1
CDR3 DNA: TGTGCCACCAGTGAACCGGGACTAACCCTTGATGAGCAGTTCTTC
CDR3 protein: CATSEPGLTLDEQFF

D gene: TRBD2
clone size: -
J gene: TRBJ2-7
V gene: TRBV11-2
CDR3 DNA: TGTGCCAGCAGCTTTCGGGCGGGAGGGGGTTTCGAGCAGTACTTC
CDR3 protein: CASSFRAGGGFEQYF

D gene: TRBD1
clone size: -
J gene: TRBJ1-1
V gene: TRBV19
CDR3 DNA: TGTGCCAGTACTCGAACAGGGGGCTTGGAAACTGAAGCTTTCTTT
CDR3 protein: CASTRTGGLETEAFF

D gene: -
clone size: -
J gene: TRBJ2-7
V gene: TRBV6-5
CDR3 DNA: TGTGCCAGCAGCCCAGGGACTCTCTACGAGCAGTACTTC
CDR3 protein: CASSPGTLYEQYF

D gene: -
clone size: -
J gene: TRBJ1-1
V gene: TRBV6-5
CDR3 DNA: TGTGCCAGCAGTTATAGAAGGGTCGATGGGGGGACTGAAGCTTTCTTT
CDR3 protein: CASSYRRVDGGTEAFF

D gene: TRBD1
clone size: few
J gene: TRBJ1-6
V gene: TRBV7-8
CDR3 DNA: TGTGCCAGCAGCCCACGGACAGGGCGGAATTCACCCCTCCACTTT
CDR3 protein: CASSPRTGRNSPLHF

D gene: -
clone size: -
J gene: TRBJ2-7
V gene: TRBV11-2
CDR3 DNA: TGTGCCAGCAGCTCCGGAGTGTACGAGCAGTACTTC
CDR3 protein: CASSSGVYEQYF

D gene: TRBD1
clone size: -
J gene: TRBJ1-6
V gene: TRBV6-5
CDR3 DNA: TGTGCCAGCAGCCCCCGACAGGGTACGGATTCACCCCTCCACTTT
CDR3 protein: CASSPRQGTDSPLHF

D gene: -
clone size: once
J gene: TRBJ1-5
V gene: TRBV4-1
CDR3 DNA: TGCGCCAGCAGCCAAGATCAGTCACGTAGCAATCAGCCCCAGCATTTT
CDR3 protein: CASSQDQSRSNQPQHF

D gene: -
clone size: once
J gene: TRBJ2-3
V gene: TRBV5-5
CDR3 DNA: TGTGCCAGCACCATAACTAGCTTGGGCACAGATACGCAGTATTTT
CDR3 protein: CASTITSLGTDTQYF

D gene: -
clone size: few
J gene: TRBJ2-1
V gene: TRBV11-3
CDR3 DNA: TGTGCCAGCAGCTTAGATCGGGGGAGATACAATGAGCAGTTCTTC
CDR3 protein: CASSLDRGRYNEQFF

D gene: TRBD1
clone size: few
J gene: TRBJ1-3
V gene: TRBV28
CDR3 DNA: TGTGCCAGCAGTTTTATGGGGGACAGGGGGAATGAGCCTGGAAACACCATATATTTT
CDR3 protein: CASSFMGDRGNEPGNTIYF

D gene: -
clone size: -
J gene: TRBJ2-1
V gene: TRBV14
CDR3 DNA: TGTGCCAGCAGCCAAGCCATAACTAGCCGAGGGCAGTTCTTC
CDR3 protein: CASSQAITSRGQFF

D gene: TRBD1
clone size: -
J gene: TRBJ2-2
V gene: TRBV7-9
CDR3 DNA: TGTGCCAGCAGGGGGCAAGGGGGCGCAGACGGGGAGCTGTTTTTT
CDR3 protein: CASRGQGGADGELFF

D gene: TRBD2
clone size: -
J gene: TRBJ2-3
V gene: TRBV3-1/TRBV3-2
CDR3 DNA: TGTGCCAGCAGCCAAAGAGCGGGAATTAGCACAGATACGCAGTATTTT
CDR3 protein: CASSQRAGISTDTQYF

D gene: TRBD1
clone size: few
J gene: TRBJ2-7
V gene: TRBV5-1
CDR3 DNA: TGCGCCAGCAGCTTGGACGAGGGGGCCAGGGAGCAGTACTTC
CDR3 protein: CASSLDEGAREQYF

D gene: -
clone size: few
J gene: TRBJ1-5
V gene: TRBV12-3/TRBV12-4
CDR3 DNA: TGTGCCAGCAGTCCCTTCGACAAGACCCAGCATTTT
CDR3 protein: CASSPFDKTQHF

D gene: -
clone size: once
J gene: TRBJ1-4
V gene: TRBV9
CDR3 DNA: TGTGCCAGCAGCAGACAAGAAAATGAAAAACTGTTTTTT
CDR3 protein: CASSRQENEKLFF

D gene: TRBD1
clone size: once
J gene: TRBJ1-2
V gene: TRBV4-3
CDR3 DNA: TGCGCCAGCAGCCTATCGACAGGGGGGTGGGGAGGCTACACCTTC
CDR3 protein: CASSLSTGGWGGYTF

D gene: -
clone size: -
J gene: TRBJ2-3
V gene: TRBV3-1/TRBV3-2
CDR3 DNA: TGTGCCAGCAGCCAAGATCACAATACGCAGTATTTT
CDR3 protein: CASSQDHNTQYF

D gene: TRBD1
clone size: -
J gene: TRBJ1-3
V gene: TRBV6-2/TRBV6-3
CDR3 DNA: TGTGCCAGCAGTTACTCGAGGACAGGGAGCTCTGGAAACACCATATATTTT
CDR3 protein: CASSYSRTGSSGNTIYF

D gene: -
clone size: -
J gene: TRBJ1-1
V gene: TRBV15
CDR3 DNA: TGTGCCACCAGCAGTGCAAAAGGGGCGGGGAGGACCACTGAAGCTTTCTTT
CDR3 protein: CATSSAKGAGRTTEAFF